Reported below is one TCR beta chain. This sample was taken from a study of blood T cell repertoires in COVID-19. Study information: Sample material is recorded as cDNA or gDNA derived from T cells, B-cell-depleted T cells, or PBMCs.

Between the trimmed V and J ends, which lost 1 base and 0 bases, there was a span of 12 bases. Germline V lookup: CDR1 LNHNV, CDR2 YYDKDF (reference sequence). The CDR3 loop spans 16 amino acids. In the original analysis: Reference gene primer amplification yielded estimated nucleated cell counts. The repertoire was sequenced with immunoSEQ multiplex PCR; TCRdb's copy has only in-frame clones and lacks some. V and J calls and clone size follow that table, whereas D and trimming were derived from the DNA. The data contain under 250,000 clones, roughly 82% of them singletons. Sequenced sample: peripheral blood. This sequence joins TRBV15 and TRBJ1-1, with TRBD1 as a possible D gene (6 bases). The sequence was collected from a man aged 45 to 65 with active or convalescent COVID-19. The CDR3 DNA sequence: TGTGCCACCAGCAGAGGGGTAGGGACAATGAACACTGAAGCTTTCTTT. Protein product: CATSRGVGTMNTEAFF.